These 24 T cell receptor beta chains came from one sample sequenced in a study of technical replicates of blood from four donors. The repertoire was sequenced with immunoSEQ multiplex PCR; TCRdb's copy has only in-frame clones and lacks some. Here the sample spans approximately 75,000 clones, 95% to 98% being singletons. The sample was T cells isolated from PBMCs. These receptors came from a human donor in good health.

The sample holds one count of this clone. V gene TRBV4-1 combines with J gene TRBJ2-4; 9 positions match TRBD2. Unmatched junction bases numbered 2, after V lost 2 bases and J lost 6 bases. This CDR3 has 14 residues. Germline V gene lookup returns CDR1 MGHRA and CDR2 YSYEKL. The CDR3 reads CASSQLAGLNIQYF. CDR3 bases: TGCGCCAGCAGCCAACTAGCGGGATTAAACATTCAGTACTTC.

A single count supports this clone. This chain joins TRBV13 and TRBJ2-7; 7 bases match TRBD2. V lost 4 bases and J lost 4; bases outside the gene matches: 10. The CDR3 covers 15 residues. Germline CDR1 and CDR2: PRHDT and FYEKMQ (reference sequence). The CDR3 DNA sequence: TGTGCCAGCAGCTCCCGAGGACTAGTCCCGTACGAGCAGTACTTC. Amino acids: CASSSRGLVPYEQYF. The variable domain in full, with the rest retrieved from reference TRBV13 and TRBJ2-7, is AAGVIQSPRHLIKEKRETATLKCYPIPRHDTVYWYQQGPGQDPQFLISFYEKMQSDKGSIPDRFSAQQFSDYHSELNMSSLELGDSALYFCASSSRGLVPYEQYFGPGTRLTVT.

The rearrangement uses TRBV6-5 and TRBJ1-3; D remains unclear. CDR3 length: 15 amino acids. CDR1 is MNHEY, CDR2 SVGAGI, per germline. Trimming removed 6 bases at V and 2 bases at J, with 14 bases between. CDR3 residues: CASRDVGVAGNTIYF. In nucleotides, the CDR3 is TGTGCCAGCAGAGACGTCGGGGTTGCTGGAAACACCATATATTTT.

The chain couples TRBV2 to TRBJ2-5; D possibly corresponds to TRBD2 (6 bases). The CDR3 sequence is 15 residues long. V lost 4 bases and J lost 0, with 12 bases in between. CDR1 SNHLY and CDR2 FYNNEI come from the germline V gene. CDR3 DNA: TGTGCCAGCAGTGGGCAGGGAGGTCACCAAGAGACCCAGTACTTC. It is translated as CASSGQGGHQETQYF.

This chain links TRBV11-2 with TRBJ1-2; maybe TRBD1 (5 bases). The germline gives CDR1 SGHAT, CDR2 FQNNGV. The CDR3 covers 15 residues. V lost 1 base to trimming and J lost 1 base, with 10 bases between them. CDR3 in DNA: TGTGCCAGCAGCTTAGGCGACAGCTATAACTATGGCTACACCTTC. Translating it yields CASSLGDSYNYGYTF.

This chain links TRBV4-2 with TRBJ2-1, with a tentative D call TRBD2 (5 bases). V lost 4 bases to trimming and J lost 4 bases, with 14 bases between them. Germline V lookup: CDR1 LGHNA, CDR2 YNFKEQ. The CDR3 totals 15 residues. Written as DNA, the CDR3 is TGTGCCAGCAGCCGCACTAAGGACTCTTACAATGAGCAGTTCTTC. This encodes CASSRTKDSYNEQFF.

The chain links TRBV19 to TRBJ1-2, with 11 nucleotides matching TRBD1. The CDR3 sequence is 14 residues long. Germline trimming cut 6 bases from V and 5 bases from J; bases unmatched to any gene: 5. Per germline, CDR1 LNHDA and CDR2 SQIVND (reference sequence). This CDR3 is CASSPDRGLYGYTF. The DNA for the CDR3 is TGTGCCAGTAGCCCGGACAGGGGGCTTTATGGCTACACCTTC.

The rearrangement joins TRBV27 to TRBJ1-5; 9 nucleotides line up with TRBD1. Per the germline V gene, CDR1 is MNHEY and CDR2 is SMNVEV (reference sequence). With 4 bases clipped from V and 6 bases from J, the junction kept 4 bases outside the gene matches. This CDR3 region has 14 residues. Written as DNA, the CDR3 is TGTGCCAGCAGTTACACAGGGGGCAGTCAGCCCCAGCATTTT. It encodes CASSYTGGSQPQHF.

The chain links TRBV30 to TRBJ1-2; D is possibly TRBD1 (5 bases). CDR1 GTSNPN and CDR2 SVGIG come from the germline V gene (reference sequence). Trimming pared 0 bases from V and 7 bases from J, leaving 15 bases between. The CDR3 covers 14 residues. Here the CDR3 reads CAWSVQVDISGYTF. CDR3 DNA: TGTGCCTGGAGTGTACAGGTAGACATCTCTGGCTACACCTTC.

The rearrangement uses TRBV4-2 and TRBJ1-5; D is unclear. Germline V gene lookup returns CDR1 LGHNA and CDR2 YNFKEQ. There are 16 residues in the CDR3. Trimming cost V 0 bases and J 0 bases, with 9 bases left between them. The CDR3 sequence: CASSQENRNSNQPQHF. As DNA, the CDR3 is TGTGCCAGCAGCCAAGAGAACAGAAATAGCAATCAGCCCCAGCATTTT.

The chain recombines TRBV6-5 with TRBJ1-3; D gene unclear. Germline V gives CDR1 MNHEY, CDR2 SVGAGI. The CDR3 has 14 residues. Trimming removed 2 bases at V and 2 bases at J, with 7 bases between. In DNA, the CDR3 is TGTGCCAGCAGTTACGGCGGAGCTGGAAACACCATATATTTT. Translation gives CASSYGGAGNTIYF.

V and J are TRBV28 and TRBJ2-2; TRBD2 aligns across 9 bases. This CDR3 has 16 residues. Trimming at V came to 5 bases and at J to 5 bases, leaving 9 bases not matched to a gene. The germline V gene has CDR1 MDHEN and CDR2 SYDVKM. Here the CDR3 reads CASSLPTSGRTGELFF. CDR3 in DNA: TGTGCCAGCAGTCTACCGACTAGCGGAAGAACCGGGGAGCTGTTTTTT.

The V call is TRBV7-9, the J call TRBJ1-1; no clear D. Germline CDR1 is SEHNR and CDR2 is FQNEAQ (reference sequence). Trimming removed 2 bases at V and 7 bases at J, with 8 bases between. The CDR3 loop spans 12 amino acids. The CDR3 sequence: CASSLSGDEAFF. The CDR3 DNA reads as TGTGCCAGCAGCTTAAGCGGAGATGAAGCTTTCTTT.

This clone has a single count. The V gene is TRBV10-1, the J gene TRBJ1-1, with unresolved D. Germline V gene sequence: CDR1 WNHNN, CDR2 SYGVQD (reference sequence). The CDR3 runs to 11 residues. V lost 4 bases and J 8 bases, leaving 8 bases between the germline ends. CDR3 nucleotides: TGCGCCAGCAGTGCGGGGTTCGAAGCTTTCTTT. This translates into CASSAGFEAFF.

The V call is TRBV9, the J call TRBJ2-1; 14 bases match TRBD2. CDR1 SGDLS and CDR2 YYNGEE come from the germline V gene. The ends lost 1 base at V and 9 bases at J; junction bases unmatched: 6. This CDR3 has 16 amino acids. The CDR3 nucleotides are TGTGCCAGCAGCGTACTAGGGACTAGCGGGAGTAGTGAGCAGTTCTTC. It is translated as CASSVLGTSGSSEQFF.

This clone was picked up a small number of times. The chain recombines TRBV30 with TRBJ1-1, with TRBD1 as a possible D gene (5 bases). The CDR3 is 12 residues long. CDR1 is GTSNPN, CDR2 SVGIG, per germline (reference sequence). Trimming took 5 bases from V and 5 from J, leaving 12 bases between them. This chain's CDR3 is CAWGTLGTEAFF. The CDR3 DNA sequence: TGTGCCTGGGGGACTCTCGGAACTGAAGCTTTCTTT. Looking up the rest from reference TRBV30 and TRBJ1-1 gives the full variable domain: SQTIHQWPATLVQPVGSPLSLECTVEGTSNPNLYWYRQAAGRGLQLLFYSVGIGQISSEVPQNLSASRPQDRQFILSSKKLLLSDSGFYLCAWGTLGTEAFFGQGTRLTVV.

This rearrangement joins TRBV11-2 to TRBJ1-5; D not certain. V lost 6 bases and J lost 5, with 29 bases in between. Germline V gives CDR1 SGHAT, CDR2 FQNNGV. There are 19 residues in the CDR3. The CDR3 coding sequence is TGTGCCAGCAGGGATCCCTCAGCTGGAAAGTGGGAGGGCCATCAGCCCCAGCATTTT. Translating it yields CASRDPSAGKWEGHQPQHF. The variable domain in full, completed from reference TRBV11-2 and TRBJ1-5, reads EAGVAQSPRYKIIEKRQSVAFWCNPISGHATLYWYQQILGQGPKLLIQFQNNGVVDDSQLPKDRFSAERLKGVDSTLKIQPAKLEDSAVYLCASRDPSAGKWEGHQPQHFGDGTRLSIL.

The chain couples TRBV9 to TRBJ1-5; D may be TRBD1 (5 bases). CDR1 is SGDLS, CDR2 YYNGEE, per germline. The ends were cut back, 3 bases at V and 0 bases at J, with 10 bases in the middle. This CDR3 spans 15 amino acids. The CDR3 nucleotides are TGTGCCAGCAGCGCAGGGCCTAGTAGCAATCAGCCCCAGCATTTT. This gives the protein CASSAGPSSNQPQHF.

This chain links TRBV5-6 with TRBJ2-1; possible D gene TRBD2, 5 bases. In germline, CDR1 is SGHDT, CDR2 YYEEEE. CDR3 length equals 16 residues. V lost 1 base and J 0 bases, leaving 11 bases between the germline ends. The DNA of the CDR3 is TGTGCCAGCAGCTTGCCGGGGAGCTACTCCTACAATGAGCAGTTCTTC. Encoded protein: CASSLPGSYSYNEQFF.

Comment on this clone: Other DNA variants within this sample encode the same CDR3. The genes are TRBV5-4 and TRBJ2-7, with D possibly TRBD1 on 5 matching bases. Trimming stripped 0 bases from V and 2 bases from J, with 6 bases between. CDR3 size: 13 residues. The germline gives CDR1 SGHNT, CDR2 YYREEE (reference sequence). The CDR3 loop is CASSLDRTYEQYF. CDR3 bases: TGTGCCAGCAGCTTGGACAGGACCTACGAGCAGTACTTC.

The J gene is TRBJ2-1, the V gene TRBV20-1; D perhaps matches TRBD2 (6 bases). CDR1 and CDR2 from the germline V gene are DFQATT and SNEGSKA (reference sequence). The germline V and J ends were trimmed by 0 bases and 12 bases, with 9 bases remaining between them. The CDR3 length is 11 residues. Written as DNA, the CDR3 is TGCAGTGCTAGAGATGGGCGGGGGCAGTTCTTC. This encodes CSARDGRGQFF.

Here the CDR3 reads CASTRSGGTEAFF. In DNA form, the CDR3 reads TGTGCCAGCACCCGATCGGGGGGTACTGAAGCTTTCTTT. The V gene is TRBV7-9, the J gene TRBJ1-1; D may be TRBD1 (5 bases). Germline CDR1 and CDR2: SEHNR and FQNEAQ (reference sequence). The CDR3 loop spans 13 amino acids. Trimming cost V 7 bases and J 5 bases, with 14 bases left between them.

This clone was counted a single time. CDR3 in DNA: TGTGCCTGGAGTCTTCAGGGGATCGGCTACACCTTC. This gives the protein CAWSLQGIGYTF. The chain uses TRBV30 and TRBJ1-2, with D possibly matching TRBD1 (6 bases). CDR3 length equals 12 residues. The germline V and J ends were trimmed by 2 bases and 8 bases, with 12 bases remaining between them. The germline V gene encodes CDR1 GTSNPN and CDR2 SVGIG (reference sequence). The variable domain in full, completed from reference TRBV30 and TRBJ1-2, reads SQTIHQWPATLVQPVGSPLSLECTVEGTSNPNLYWYRQAAGRGLQLLFYSVGIGQISSEVPQNLSASRPQDRQFILSSKKLLLSDSGFYLCAWSLQGIGYTFGSGTRLTVV.

The gene calls are TRBV5-4 and TRBJ1-5, with unresolved D. V lost 0 bases and J lost 4, with 5 bases in between. Germline loops: CDR1 SGHNT, CDR2 YYREEE (reference sequence). CDR3 length equals 13 residues. CDR3 DNA sequence: TGTGCCAGCAGCTTGGATCGTAATCAGCCCCAGCATTTT. It codes for CASSLDRNQPQHF.